This TCR beta chain was retrieved from a study of T cell responses to AZD1222 COVID-19 vaccine. Study-level information: Second doses that came at about 4 or about 12 weeks were put together.

Of note for this clone: The antigen remains undetermined.

The data were produced by immunoSEQ multiplex PCR, yet TCRdb's version contains in-frame clones alone and is incomplete. The repertoire holds 40,000 to 65,000 clones, with about 81% as singletons. Regarding the study as a whole: Spike-wide vaccine-associated CD4 TCRs dominated at 160-218 and 743-854. The sample set comprised mostly white British donors with more females, and clonal diversity was possibly underestimated.

The starting material was peripheral blood, obtained on day 0 of AZD1222 vaccination. The TCR sequence derives from an adult in good health.

The CDR3 region has the DNA TGTGCCTGGAGTGAGGGGACAGGGACCTATGGCTACACCTTC. Translating it yields CAWSEGTGTYGYTF. The chain has TRBV30 and TRBJ1-2, with 9 nucleotides matching TRBD1. The V gene's germline CDR1 is GTSNPN and CDR2 SVGIG (reference sequence). Germline trimming cut 1 base from V and 4 bases from J; bases unmatched to any gene: 4. This CDR3 has 14 residues. Based on the CDR3 plus reference TRBV30 and TRBJ1-2, the full variable domain is SQTIHQWPATLVQPVGSPLSLECTVEGTSNPNLYWYRQAAGRGLQLLFYSVGIGQISSEVPQNLSASRPQDRQFILSSKKLLLSDSGFYLCAWSEGTGTYGYTFGSGTRLTVV.